One and the same sample provided the 21 T cell receptor beta chains below, sequenced in a study of T cells expressing NK-cell markers. Reprocessing the 5' RACE reads, TCRdb reports a single entry for every CDR3 protein and omits DNA. This sample's table reports just under 150,000 distinct CDR3 sequences. The sample was blood T cells: a sorted CD56 or NKG2C T cell subset, CD4+ or CD8+ T cells, or bulk PBMC T cells (not recorded which). The receptor set was obtained from a man aged 18 to 30 in good health.

The CDR3 sequence is CASSWSKGTASTDTQYF. The gene calls are TRBV28 and TRBJ2-3; the TRBD1 assignment by TCRdb is unverifiable without DNA. The V gene's germline CDR1 is MDHEN and CDR2 SYDVKM. This CDR3 has 17 residues.

CDR3 protein: CASSSNTEAFF. The V and J genes are TRBV7-9 and TRBJ1-1. From germline, CDR1 is SEHNR and CDR2 FQNEAQ (reference sequence). The CDR3 consists of 11 residues.

The chain's CDR3 is CASKYLGQGSYNEQFF. The gene calls are TRBV27 and TRBJ2-1; TCRdb picks TRBD1, but there is no DNA to check that call. CDR3 size: 16 residues. Germline CDR1 MNHEY, CDR2 SMNVEV (reference sequence).

The chain uses TRBV6-5 and TRBJ2-1; TCRdb's D call, TRBD1, is unchecked because there is no DNA. Germline lookup yields CDR1 MNHEY and CDR2 SVGAGI. This CDR3 has 16 residues. The chain's CDR3 is CASSYYPGTGYNEQFF.

The chain carries TRBV7-9 and TRBJ2-1; the TCRdb call, TRBD2, lacks DNA for checking. The CDR3 runs to 14 residues. Germline CDR1 is SEHNR and CDR2 is FQNEAQ (reference sequence). CDR3 region: CASRGWREMNEQFF.

V is TRBV7-9 and J is TRBJ2-7; TCRdb outputs TRBD1, but without DNA this stays unchecked. Germline assignment: CDR1 SEHNR and CDR2 FQNEAQ (reference sequence). This CDR3 has 17 amino acids. This chain's CDR3 is CASSLGVGTLSSYEQYF. Using reference TRBV7-9 and TRBJ2-7 for the parts outside the CDR3, the full variable domain is DTGVSQNPRHKITKRGQNVTFRCDPISEHNRLYWYRQTLGQGPEFLTYFQNEAQLEKSRLLSDRFSAERPKGSFSTLEIQRTEQGDSAMYLCASSLGVGTLSSYEQYFGPGTRLTVT.

V usage is TRBV12-3 or TRBV12-4 and J usage is TRBJ2-3. The CDR3 is made up of 13 amino acids. CDR3 sequence: CASSRSVTDTQYF.

The genes are TRBV2 and TRBJ2-1; the TCRdb D gene call, TRBD2, has no DNA to confirm it. This CDR3 is 16 amino acids long. The V gene's germline CDR1 is SNHLY and CDR2 FYNNEI. This CDR3 is CASREDGLAGENEQFF.

This sequence joins TRBV5-1 and TRBJ2-7; as DNA is missing, the TRBD1 call by TCRdb cannot be tested. Germline CDR1 and CDR2: SGHRS and YFSETQ. CDR3 size: 15 residues. CDR3 residues: CASSLGLGTDYEQYF.

This chain joins TRBV24-1 and TRBJ2-1; the TCRdb D gene call, TRBD2, has no DNA to confirm it. The CDR3 consists of 16 residues. Germline V gene data show CDR1 as KGHDR and CDR2 as SFDVKD. CDR3 in amino acids: CATSDYTGGRAIAWFF.

The chain carries TRBV5-6 and TRBJ1-1. From germline, CDR1 is SGHDT and CDR2 YYEEEE. This CDR3 contains 14 residues. The CDR3: CASSPKPMDTEAFF. The full variable domain, completed using reference TRBV5-6 and TRBJ1-1, is DAGVTQSPTHLIKTRGQQVTLRCSPKSGHDTVSWYQQALGQGPQFIFQYYEEEERQRGNFPDRFSGHQFPNYSSELNVNALLLGDSALYLCASSPKPMDTEAFFGQGTRLTVV.

The chain links TRBV4-2 to TRBJ2-1; TCRdb's assignment of TRBD1 cannot be checked, as there is no DNA. Germline CDR1 and CDR2: LGHNA and YNFKEQ. The CDR3 has 17 amino acids. The CDR3 here is CASSQGRGSIFYNEQFF.

J is TRBJ2-7 and V is TRBV7-2; the D call from TCRdb, TRBD1, cannot be confirmed without DNA. Germline values: CDR1 SGHTA, CDR2 FQGNSA. This CDR3 is 16 amino acids long. This chain's CDR3 is CASSIFGQGTSYEQYF.

Here the CDR3 reads CASSQTGVGSNEQFF. The chain uses TRBV4-1 and TRBJ2-1; TCRdb lists TRBD2, though no DNA is available to test this call. The length of the CDR3 is 15 residues. CDR1 and CDR2 (germline): MGHRA, YSYEKL.

The V call is TRBV27, the J call TRBJ2-1; the TCRdb D gene call, TRBD1, has no DNA to confirm it. Looked up from germline, CDR1 is MNHEY and CDR2 is SMNVEV (reference sequence). This CDR3 is built from 12 residues. This CDR3 reads CASSFKGGDQFF.

The chain employs TRBV7-9 and TRBJ2-1; the D call from TCRdb, TRBD1, cannot be confirmed without DNA. CDR1 is SEHNR, CDR2 FQNEAQ, per germline (reference sequence). The CDR3 extends over 14 amino acids. CDR3 amino acids: CASSHGQGDFEQFF.

The chain has TRBV9 and TRBJ2-3; TCRdb gives TRBD1 as the D gene, but with no DNA this cannot be confirmed. The germline V gene has CDR1 SGDLS and CDR2 YYNGEE. This CDR3 has 14 amino acids. This CDR3 reads CASSVAGAGDPQYF.

The chain couples TRBV5-5 to TRBJ2-1; as DNA is missing, the TRBD2 call by TCRdb cannot be tested. Per germline, CDR1 SGHKS and CDR2 YYEKEE (reference sequence). This CDR3 has 15 amino acids. The chain's CDR3 is CASSPGLAGLREQFF.

This chain uses TRBV29-1 with TRBJ2-3. The germline gives CDR1 SQVTM, CDR2 ANQGSEA. The CDR3 length is 17 residues. CDR3 amino acids: CSVENRKSGTEVDTQYF.

The V gene is TRBV3-1, the J gene TRBJ2-7. The length of the CDR3 is 13 residues. Germline V lookup: CDR1 LGHDT, CDR2 YNNKEL (reference sequence). The CDR3 loop reads CASSQEWDYEQYF.

This chain joins TRBV21-1 and TRBJ2-5; TCRdb returns TRBD1, unconfirmable since there is no DNA. TRBV21-1 is tagged as a pseudogene. The CDR3 loop spans 14 amino acids. CDR3 sequence: CASSPRTDKETQYF.